This TCR beta chain was captured by sequencing in a study of beta chain features in type 1 diabetes. As for the study in general: Age, gender and cell yields were similar between patients and healthy donors. General study findings and limits: Comparison showed that naive, central memory and Treg TCRB repertoires appeared more similar among patients than among healthy donors.

This clone was picked up a small number of times. No antigen is known for it. Germline CDR1 is GTSNPN and CDR2 is SVGIG (reference sequence). The V gene end was trimmed by 2 bases and the J gene end by 5 bases; junction bases not matched to a gene: 10. This CDR3 contains 18 residues. Expressed TCRB transcripts were sequenced, since all the RNA that had been isolated was reverse transcribed. Sequenced by immunoSEQ multiplex PCR; TCRdb stores in-frame clones only, minus some. The sample consists of 110,000 to 150,000 clones, about 7.1% of them appearing once. The TCR comes from a woman between 25 and 40 years old in good health. V is TRBV30 and J is TRBJ2-2, with 14 bases matching TRBD2. The sequencing sample was made of central memory CD4+ T cells from blood. CDR3 region: CAWSPPGLAGVGTGELFF. CDR3 nucleotide sequence: TGTGCCTGGAGTCCCCCGGGACTAGCGGGAGTAGGGACCGGGGAGCTGTTTTTT.